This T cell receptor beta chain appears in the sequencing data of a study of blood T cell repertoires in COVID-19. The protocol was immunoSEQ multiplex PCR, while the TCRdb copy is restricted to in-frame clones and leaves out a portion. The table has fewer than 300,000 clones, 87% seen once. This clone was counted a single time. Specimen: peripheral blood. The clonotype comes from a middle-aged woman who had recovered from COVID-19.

CDR3 nucleotides: TGTGCCAGCAGCACCAGGGGGACGGTCTATGGCTACACCTTC. It is translated as CASSTRGTVYGYTF. V is TRBV11-2 and J is TRBJ1-2; 7 bases map to TRBD1. The germline V gene encodes CDR1 SGHAT and CDR2 FQNNGV. With V trimmed by 5 bases and J by 4 bases, 7 bases remained unmatched. The CDR3 extends over 14 amino acids.